This T cell receptor beta chain was retrieved from a study of blood T cell repertoires in COVID-19. The repertoire was sequenced with immunoSEQ multiplex PCR; TCRdb's copy has only in-frame clones and lacks some. The repertoire holds 15,000 to 20,000 clones, with 65% to 80% as singletons. V gave up 4 bases and J gave up 7 bases; unmatched junction bases: 6. The CDR3 runs to 15 residues. CDR1 is SEHNR, CDR2 FQNEAQ, per germline (reference sequence). Material: peripheral blood. The chain links TRBV7-9 to TRBJ2-2, with TRBD1 matching 10 bases. The clonotype originates from a man aged 65-85 years with COVID-19, enrolled during active disease. This CDR3 reads CASSSRTGGSGELFF. CDR3 DNA sequence: TGTGCCAGCAGCTCAAGGACAGGGGGTAGCGGGGAGCTGTTTTTT.